One sample yielded the 3 T cell receptor beta chains listed below, sequenced in a study of shared clonotypes between healthy human individuals. The data were produced by immunoSEQ multiplex PCR, yet TCRdb's version contains in-frame clones alone and is incomplete. Of approximately 2,000,000 clones in the sample, roughly 90% were seen once. The sequenced sample was naive CD4+ T cells from PBMCs. Subset: CD45RA+ positively selected. The origin of the receptors is a man aged 18 to 29 in good health. Some clones in this sample may be carry-over from other donors' samples.

Comments on this clone: At one boundary the junction diverges from the germline segment, which might be a read error. This sequence joins TRBV10-3 and TRBJ2-3; TRBD2 might be the D (6 bases). Germline V CDR1 and CDR2: ENHRY, SYGVKD. The CDR3 extends over 11 amino acids. The CDR3 sequence: CAISEKTSLDF. The CDR3 coding sequence is TGTGCCATCAGTGAGAAGACTAGTTTGGATTTT.

This clone was seen a single time. This chain links TRBV6-4 with TRBJ2-3; the D is unclear. This CDR3 comprises 14 residues. V was clipped by 2 bases and J by 0 bases, with 6 bases between them. Germline CDR1 is MRHNA and CDR2 is SNTAGT. DNA for the CDR3: TGTGCCAGCAGTGACCCGTCTAGCACAGATACGCAGTATTTT. It codes for CASSDPSSTDTQYF.

The chain recombines TRBV28 with TRBJ2-1; no clear D gene. Germline CDR1 is MDHEN and CDR2 is SYDVKM. V was trimmed by 2 bases and J by 3 bases, leaving 11 bases between them. The CDR3 is made up of 15 amino acids. CDR3 sequence: CASSLTGRHYNEQFF. DNA for the CDR3: TGTGCCAGCAGTTTAACCGGGCGACACTACAATGAGCAGTTCTTC.